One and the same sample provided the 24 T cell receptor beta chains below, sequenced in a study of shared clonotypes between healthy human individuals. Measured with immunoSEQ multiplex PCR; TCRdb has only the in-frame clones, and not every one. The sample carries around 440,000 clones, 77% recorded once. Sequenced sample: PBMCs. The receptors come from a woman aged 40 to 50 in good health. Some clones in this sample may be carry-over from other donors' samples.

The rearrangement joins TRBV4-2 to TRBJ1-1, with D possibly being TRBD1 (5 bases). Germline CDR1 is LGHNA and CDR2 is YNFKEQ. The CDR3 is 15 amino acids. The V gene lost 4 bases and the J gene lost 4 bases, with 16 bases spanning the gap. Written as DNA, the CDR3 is TGTGCCAGCAGCCGAAGCTGGGGGGAAGGCACTGAAGCTTTCTTT. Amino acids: CASSRSWGEGTEAFF.

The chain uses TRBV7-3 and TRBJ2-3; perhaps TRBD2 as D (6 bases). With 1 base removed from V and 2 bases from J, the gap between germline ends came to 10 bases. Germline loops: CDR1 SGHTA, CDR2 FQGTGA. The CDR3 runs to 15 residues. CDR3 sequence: CASSLRAGYTDTQYF. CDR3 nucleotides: TGTGCCAGCAGCTTAAGGGCGGGATACACAGATACGCAGTATTTT.

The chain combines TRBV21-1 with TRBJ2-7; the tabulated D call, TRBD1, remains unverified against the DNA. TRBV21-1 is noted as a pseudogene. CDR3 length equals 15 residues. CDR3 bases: TGTGCCAGCAGCACTGAGGGACAGGGAGATCTCGAGCAGTACTTC. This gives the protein CASSTEGQGDLEQYF.

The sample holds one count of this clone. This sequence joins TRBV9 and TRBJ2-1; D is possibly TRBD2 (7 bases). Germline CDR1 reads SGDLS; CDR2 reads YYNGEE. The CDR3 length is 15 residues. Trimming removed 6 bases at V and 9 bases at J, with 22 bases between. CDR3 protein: CASTSGAGDGGEQFF. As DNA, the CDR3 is TGTGCCAGCACCTCGGGGGCGGGAGATGGGGGTGAGCAGTTCTTC.

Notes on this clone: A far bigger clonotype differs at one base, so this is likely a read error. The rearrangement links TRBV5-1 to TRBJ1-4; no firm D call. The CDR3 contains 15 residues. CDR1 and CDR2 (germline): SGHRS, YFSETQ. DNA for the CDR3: TGCGCCAGCAGCTACGAGGGTGCAACTAATGAAGAACTGTTTTTT. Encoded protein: CASSYEGATNEELFF.

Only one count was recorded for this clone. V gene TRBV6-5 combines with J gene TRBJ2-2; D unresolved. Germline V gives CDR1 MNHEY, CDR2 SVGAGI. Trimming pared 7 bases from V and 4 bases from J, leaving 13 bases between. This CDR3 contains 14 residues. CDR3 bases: TGTGCCAGCAACCTAGATGTTGGCACCGGGGAGCTGTTTTTT. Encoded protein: CASNLDVGTGELFF.

The CDR3 region is CASSPTSGGFTDTQYF. The CDR3 coding sequence is TGTGCCAGCTCTCCCACTAGCGGGGGCTTCACAGATACGCAGTATTTT. The chain is built from TRBV18 and TRBJ2-3, with TRBD2 matching 11 bases. After removal of 6 bases from V and 2 bases from J, the junction contained 7 bases not matched to a gene. CDR1 and CDR2 (germline): KGHSH, LQKENI. CDR3 length: 16 residues.

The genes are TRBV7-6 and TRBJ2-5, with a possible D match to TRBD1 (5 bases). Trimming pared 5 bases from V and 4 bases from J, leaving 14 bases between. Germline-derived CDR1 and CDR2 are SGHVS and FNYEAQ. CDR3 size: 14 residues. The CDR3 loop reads CASSPWAGLETQYF. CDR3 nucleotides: TGTGCCAGCAGCCCGTGGGCAGGGTTAGAGACCCAGTACTTC.

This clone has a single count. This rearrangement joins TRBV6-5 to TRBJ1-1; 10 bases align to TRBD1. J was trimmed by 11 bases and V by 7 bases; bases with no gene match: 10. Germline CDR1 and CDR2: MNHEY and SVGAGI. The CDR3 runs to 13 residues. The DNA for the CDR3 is TGTGCCAGCATACGGACAGGGGGAATGACGGCTTTCTTT. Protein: CASIRTGGMTAFF.

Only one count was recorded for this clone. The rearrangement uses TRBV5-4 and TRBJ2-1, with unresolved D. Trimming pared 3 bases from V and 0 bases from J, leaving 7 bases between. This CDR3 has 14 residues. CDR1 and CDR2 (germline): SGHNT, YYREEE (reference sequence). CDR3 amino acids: CASSSSSSYNEQFF. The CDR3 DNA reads TGTGCCAGCAGCTCGAGTAGCTCCTACAATGAGCAGTTCTTC.

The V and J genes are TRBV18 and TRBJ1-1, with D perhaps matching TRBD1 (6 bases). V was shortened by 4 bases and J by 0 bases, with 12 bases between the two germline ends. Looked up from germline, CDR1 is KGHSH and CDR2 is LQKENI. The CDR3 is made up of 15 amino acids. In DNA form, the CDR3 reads TGTGCCAGCTCACGAAACAGGGACATGAACACTGAAGCTTTCTTT. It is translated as CASSRNRDMNTEAFF.

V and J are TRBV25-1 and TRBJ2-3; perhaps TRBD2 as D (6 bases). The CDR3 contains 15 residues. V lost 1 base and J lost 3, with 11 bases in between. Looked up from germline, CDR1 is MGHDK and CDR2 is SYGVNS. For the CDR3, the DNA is TGTGCCAGCAGTGAATGGGGCCGGGGGACAGATACGCAGTATTTT. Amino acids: CASSEWGRGTDTQYF. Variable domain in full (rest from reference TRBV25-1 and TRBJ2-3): EADIYQTPRYLVIGTGKKITLECSQTMGHDKMYWYQQDPGMELHLIHYSYGVNSTEKGDLSSESTVSRIRTEHFPLTLESARPSHTSQYLCASSEWGRGTDTQYFGPGTRLTVL.

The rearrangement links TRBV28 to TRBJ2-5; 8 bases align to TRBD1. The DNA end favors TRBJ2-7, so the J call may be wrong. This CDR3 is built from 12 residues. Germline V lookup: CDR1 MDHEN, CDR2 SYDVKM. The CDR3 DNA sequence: TGTGCCAGCAGGGAACAGGGGGACGAGCAGTACTTC. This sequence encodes CASREQGDEQYF.

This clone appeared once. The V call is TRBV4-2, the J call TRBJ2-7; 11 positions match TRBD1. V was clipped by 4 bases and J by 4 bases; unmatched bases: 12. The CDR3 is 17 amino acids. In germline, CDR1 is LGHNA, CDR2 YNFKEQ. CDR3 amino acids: CASSPTWGGQGVYEQYF. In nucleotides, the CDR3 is TGTGCCAGCAGCCCAACGTGGGGGGGACAGGGGGTTTACGAGCAGTACTTC.

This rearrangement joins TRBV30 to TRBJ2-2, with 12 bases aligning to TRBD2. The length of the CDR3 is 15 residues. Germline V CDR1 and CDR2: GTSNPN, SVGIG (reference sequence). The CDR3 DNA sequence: TGTGCTTACCTAGCGGGAGGGCCGGGCACCGGGGAGCTGTTTTTT. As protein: CAYLAGGPGTGELFF. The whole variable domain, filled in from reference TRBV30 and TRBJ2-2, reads SQTIHQWPATLVQPVGSPLSLECTVEGTSNPNLYWYRQAAGRGLQLLFYSVGIGQISSEVPQNLSASRPQDRQFILSSKKLLLSDSGFYLCAYLAGGPGTGELFFGEGSRLTVL.

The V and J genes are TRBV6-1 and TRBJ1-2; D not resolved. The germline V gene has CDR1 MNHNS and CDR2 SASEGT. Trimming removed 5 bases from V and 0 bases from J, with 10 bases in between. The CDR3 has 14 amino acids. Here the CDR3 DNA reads TGTGCCAGCAGTACTACCGGGGCTAACTATGGCTACACCTTC. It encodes CASSTTGANYGYTF.

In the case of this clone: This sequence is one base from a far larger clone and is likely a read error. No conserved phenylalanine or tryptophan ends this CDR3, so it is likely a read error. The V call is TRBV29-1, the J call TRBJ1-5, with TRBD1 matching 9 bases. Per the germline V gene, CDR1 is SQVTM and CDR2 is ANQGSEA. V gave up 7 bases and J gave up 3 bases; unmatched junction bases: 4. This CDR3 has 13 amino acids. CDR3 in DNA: TGCAGCGCCGGGACAGGGAACAATCAGCCCCAGCATCTT. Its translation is CSAGTGNNQPQHL.

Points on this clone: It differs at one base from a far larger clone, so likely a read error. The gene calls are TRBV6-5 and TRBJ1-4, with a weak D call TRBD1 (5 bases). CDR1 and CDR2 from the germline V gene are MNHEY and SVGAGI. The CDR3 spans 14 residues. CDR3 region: CASSYFDRGEKLVF. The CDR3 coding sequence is TGTGCCAGCAGTTACTTCGACCGGGGGGAAAAACTGGTTTTT.

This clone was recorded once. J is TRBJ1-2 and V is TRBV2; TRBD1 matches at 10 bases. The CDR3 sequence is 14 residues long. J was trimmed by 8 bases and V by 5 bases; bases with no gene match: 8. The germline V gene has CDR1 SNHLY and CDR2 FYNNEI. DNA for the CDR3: TGTGCCAGCAGTCGAGACAGGGGGCGGTGGGGCTACACCTTC. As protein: CASSRDRGRWGYTF.

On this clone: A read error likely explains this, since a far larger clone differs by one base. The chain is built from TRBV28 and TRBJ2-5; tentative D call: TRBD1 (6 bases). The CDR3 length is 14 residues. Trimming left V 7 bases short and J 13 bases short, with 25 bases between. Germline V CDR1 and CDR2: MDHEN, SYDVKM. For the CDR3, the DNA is TGTGCCAGCACCCAAGGGGGAACTCCTTACGAGCGGTACTTC. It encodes CASTQGGTPYERYF.

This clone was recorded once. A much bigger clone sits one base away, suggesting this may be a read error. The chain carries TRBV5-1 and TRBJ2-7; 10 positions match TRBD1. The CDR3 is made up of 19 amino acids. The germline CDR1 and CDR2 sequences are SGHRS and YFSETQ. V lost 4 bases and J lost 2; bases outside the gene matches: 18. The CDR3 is CASSLGGQGFRSLPYEQYF. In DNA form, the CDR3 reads TGCGCCAGCAGCCTTGGGGGACAGGGGTTCCGGTCACTACCCTACGAGCAGTACTTC.

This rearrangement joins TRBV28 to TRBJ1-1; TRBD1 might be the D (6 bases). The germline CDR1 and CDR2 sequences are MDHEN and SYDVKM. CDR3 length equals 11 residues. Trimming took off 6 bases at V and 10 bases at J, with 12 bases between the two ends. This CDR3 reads CASRGGVGAFF. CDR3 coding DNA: TGTGCCAGCAGGGGGGGCGTTGGAGCTTTCTTT.

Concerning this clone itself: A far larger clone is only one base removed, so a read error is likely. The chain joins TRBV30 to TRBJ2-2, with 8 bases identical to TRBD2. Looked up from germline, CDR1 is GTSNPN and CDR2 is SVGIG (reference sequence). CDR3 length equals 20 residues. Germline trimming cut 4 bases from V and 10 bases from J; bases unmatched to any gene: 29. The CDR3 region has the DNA TGTGCCTGGACCATGCGGGGGAAACTAGCGGAGCCGCTGAACACAGAGGAGCTGTTTTTT. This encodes CAWTMRGKLAEPLNTEELFF.

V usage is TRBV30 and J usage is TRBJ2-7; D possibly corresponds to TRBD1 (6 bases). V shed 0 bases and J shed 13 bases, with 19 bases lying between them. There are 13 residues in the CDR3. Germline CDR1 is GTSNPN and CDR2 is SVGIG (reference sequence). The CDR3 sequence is CAWSVRPGDPGYF. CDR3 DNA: TGTGCCTGGAGTGTCCGGCCAGGGGACCCGGGATACTTC.